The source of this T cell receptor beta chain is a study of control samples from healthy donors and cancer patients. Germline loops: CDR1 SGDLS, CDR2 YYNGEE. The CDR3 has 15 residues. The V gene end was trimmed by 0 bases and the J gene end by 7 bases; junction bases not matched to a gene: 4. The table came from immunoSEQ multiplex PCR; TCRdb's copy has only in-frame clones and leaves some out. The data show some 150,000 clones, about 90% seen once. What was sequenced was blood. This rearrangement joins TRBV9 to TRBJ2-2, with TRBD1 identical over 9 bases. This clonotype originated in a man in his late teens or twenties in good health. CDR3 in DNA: TGTGCCAGCAGCGTAGTCGAGACAGGGGGCGGGGAGCTGTTTTTT. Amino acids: CASSVVETGGGELFF. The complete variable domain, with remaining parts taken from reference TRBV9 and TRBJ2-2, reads DSGVTQTPKHLITATGQRVTLRCSPRSGDLSVYWYQQSLDQGLQFLIQYYNGEERAKGNILERFSAQQFPDLHSELNLSSLELGDSALYFCASSVVETGGGELFFGEGSRLTVL.